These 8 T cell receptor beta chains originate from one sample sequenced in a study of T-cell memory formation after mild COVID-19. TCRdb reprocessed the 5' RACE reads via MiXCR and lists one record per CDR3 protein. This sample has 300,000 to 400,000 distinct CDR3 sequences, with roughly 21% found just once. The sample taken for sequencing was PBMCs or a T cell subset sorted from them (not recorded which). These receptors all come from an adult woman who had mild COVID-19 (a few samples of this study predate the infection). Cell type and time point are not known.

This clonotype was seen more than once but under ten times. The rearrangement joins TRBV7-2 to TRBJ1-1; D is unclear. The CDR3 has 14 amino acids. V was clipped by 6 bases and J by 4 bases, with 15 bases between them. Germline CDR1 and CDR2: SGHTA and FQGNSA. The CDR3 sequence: CASRLRELGTEAFF. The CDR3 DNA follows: TGTGCCAGCAGACTACGGGAATTGGGCACTGAAGCTTTCTTT.

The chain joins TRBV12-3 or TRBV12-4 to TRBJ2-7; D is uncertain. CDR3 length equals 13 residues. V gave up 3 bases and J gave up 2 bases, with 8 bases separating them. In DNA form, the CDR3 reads TGTGCCAGCAGTTTGTCCAGTCCCTACGAGCAGTACTTC. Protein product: CASSLSSPYEQYF.

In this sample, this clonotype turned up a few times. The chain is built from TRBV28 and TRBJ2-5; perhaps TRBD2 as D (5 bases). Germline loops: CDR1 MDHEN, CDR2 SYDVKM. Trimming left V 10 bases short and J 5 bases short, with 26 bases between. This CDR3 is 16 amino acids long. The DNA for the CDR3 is TGTGCCACCAGAGGGTCAATCGGGGAGACTTGGGAGACCCAGTACTTC. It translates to CATRGSIGETWETQYF.

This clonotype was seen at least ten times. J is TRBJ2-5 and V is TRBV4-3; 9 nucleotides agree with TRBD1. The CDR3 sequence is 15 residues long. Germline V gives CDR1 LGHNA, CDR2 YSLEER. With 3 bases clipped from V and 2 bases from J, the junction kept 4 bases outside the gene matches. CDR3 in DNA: TGCGCCAGCAGCCAGGGACAGGGCTATCAAGAGACCCAGTACTTC. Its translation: CASSQGQGYQETQYF.

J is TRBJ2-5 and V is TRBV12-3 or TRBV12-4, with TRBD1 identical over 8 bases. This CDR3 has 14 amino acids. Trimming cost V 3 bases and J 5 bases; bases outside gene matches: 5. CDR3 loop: CASSFLTGGETQYF. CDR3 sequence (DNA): TGTGCCAGCAGTTTTTTAACAGGGGGGGAGACCCAGTACTTC.

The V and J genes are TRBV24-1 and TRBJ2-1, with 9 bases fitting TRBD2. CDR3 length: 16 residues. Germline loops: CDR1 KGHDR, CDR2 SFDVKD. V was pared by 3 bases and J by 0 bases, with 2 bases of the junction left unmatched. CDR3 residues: CATSDPSGVSYNEQFF. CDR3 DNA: TGTGCCACCAGTGATCCTAGCGGGGTCTCCTACAATGAGCAGTTCTTC.

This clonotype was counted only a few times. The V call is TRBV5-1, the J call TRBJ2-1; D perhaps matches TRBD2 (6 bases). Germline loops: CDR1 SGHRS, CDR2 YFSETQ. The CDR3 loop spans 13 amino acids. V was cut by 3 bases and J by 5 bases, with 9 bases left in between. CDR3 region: CASSWRDNNEQFF. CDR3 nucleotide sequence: TGCGCCAGCAGCTGGCGGGATAACAATGAGCAGTTCTTC. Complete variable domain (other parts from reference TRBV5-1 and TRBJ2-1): KAGVTQTPRYLIKTRGQQVTLSCSPISGHRSVSWYQQTPGQGLQFLFEYFSETQRNKGNFPGRFSGRQFSNSRSEMNVSTLELGDSALYLCASSWRDNNEQFFGPGTRLTVL.

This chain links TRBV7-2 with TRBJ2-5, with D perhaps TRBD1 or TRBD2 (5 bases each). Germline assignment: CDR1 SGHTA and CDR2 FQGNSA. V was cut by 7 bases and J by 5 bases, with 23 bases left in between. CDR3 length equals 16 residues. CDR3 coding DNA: TGTGCCAGCACCCTAAGCGGACACCACCCGCCGGAGACCCAGTACTTC. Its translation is CASTLSGHHPPETQYF.